The following is a T cell receptor beta chain sequence with its context. The antigen is undetermined. These data are taken from a study of cytomegalovirus exposure and HLA in healthy donors. The ends were cut back, 3 bases at V and 9 bases at J, with 9 bases in the middle. The CDR3 sequence is 12 residues long. From germline, CDR1 is SEHNR and CDR2 FQNEAQ (reference sequence). Study-wide results and limits: CMV serostatus was the only immune exposure information that was available.

The primer mix had 60 Vbeta and 13 Jbeta primers. TCRdb's copy holds only in-frame clones and misses some; the assay was immunoSEQ multiplex PCR. The repertoire holds 200,000 or so clones, with approximately 70% as singletons. The V gene is TRBV7-9, the J gene TRBJ1-5; D unclear. What was sequenced was PBMCs. This clonotype was sampled from a man aged 40-49 years in good health and CMV-seropositive. The DNA of the CDR3 is TGTGCCAGCAGCTTCTTAGAGGGGCCCCAGCATTTT. The encoded protein is CASSFLEGPQHF.